The present T cell receptor beta chain was sequenced within a study of CD8 T cells in Susac syndrome. Germline CDR1 is DFQATT and CDR2 is SNEGSKA (reference sequence). The CDR3 contains 13 residues. Between the trimmed V and J ends, which lost 5 bases and 2 bases, there was a span of 12 bases. Random hexamers were used to reverse transcribe the RNA input (0.5 to 1 ug). TCRdb reprocessed the immunoSEQ multiplex PCR reads via MiXCR and lists one record per CDR3 protein. The sample yields about 94,000 distinct CDR3 sequences, about 93% seen once. This clonotype was sampled from a human donor with Susac syndrome. The source material was CD4+ T cells from PBMCs. The chain is built from TRBV20-1 and TRBJ2-5, with D perhaps TRBD2 (5 bases). The CDR3 loop reads CSAPTGIQETQYF. The CDR3 bases are TGCAGTGCTCCCACCGGGATACAAGAGACCCAGTACTTC.